These 32 T cell receptor beta chains originate from one sample sequenced in a study of T-cell memory formation after mild COVID-19. TCRdb used MiXCR to reprocess the 5' RACE reads, holding one entry per CDR3 protein. The sample has a few hundred thousand distinct CDR3 sequences; around 30% are singletons. The source material was PBMCs or a T cell subset sorted from them (not recorded which). The receptor source for this set is an adult woman who had mild COVID-19 (a few samples of this study predate the infection). Cell type and time point are not known.

This clonotype has just a few counts. The V gene is TRBV4-2, the J gene TRBJ2-7, with 9 bases aligning to TRBD1. The CDR3 is made up of 17 amino acids. Germline CDR1 reads LGHNA; CDR2 reads YNFKEQ. The junction had 9 bases not matched to a gene; V was cut back by 2 bases and J by 1 base. Here the CDR3 DNA reads TGTGCCAGCAGCCAATCCCAGTTTGGACAGGGGTCCTACGAGCAGTACTTC. As protein: CASSQSQFGQGSYEQYF.

This clonotype was detected a few times. This chain connects TRBV9 to TRBJ1-4; D is ambiguous. Between the trimmed V and J ends, which lost 3 bases and 0 bases, there was a span of 9 bases. The CDR3 spans 15 residues. Germline CDR1 reads SGDLS; CDR2 reads YYNGEE. The CDR3 loop is CASSEDGTTNEKLFF. CDR3 coding DNA: TGTGCCAGCAGCGAAGACGGAACAACTAATGAAAAACTGTTTTTT.

This clonotype was seen more than once but under ten times. This rearrangement joins TRBV2 to TRBJ1-1; a possible D gene is TRBD1 (5 bases). Between the trimmed V and J ends, which lost 9 bases and 3 bases, there was a span of 11 bases. This CDR3 spans 12 amino acids. Germline CDR1 is SNHLY and CDR2 is FYNNEI. The DNA of the CDR3 is TGTGCCAGAACGGCAGGGTACACTGAAGCTTTCTTT. Its protein product is CARTAGYTEAFF.

V usage is TRBV7-9 and J usage is TRBJ1-2; 7 bases map to TRBD1. Losses at the gene ends were 2 bases for V and 3 bases for J; bases not matched to a gene: 9. In germline, CDR1 is SEHNR, CDR2 FQNEAQ (reference sequence). The CDR3 is made up of 16 amino acids. The CDR3 DNA is TGTGCCAGCAGCTTATTTGCAGGGGGTCCAGACTATGGCTACACCTTC. This gives the protein CASSLFAGGPDYGYTF.

The chain is built from TRBV4-2 and TRBJ2-2; weak D call: TRBD2 (6 bases). This CDR3 has 15 residues. The germline CDR1 and CDR2 sequences are LGHNA and YNFKEQ. The ends were cut back, 4 bases at V and 3 bases at J, with 12 bases in the middle. The CDR3 region is CASSLGGADTGELFF. The CDR3 DNA is TGTGCCAGCAGCCTCGGGGGTGCGGACACCGGGGAGCTGTTTTTT.

This chain joins TRBV9 and TRBJ2-1; D uncertain. The CDR3 spans 16 residues. Germline-derived CDR1 and CDR2 are SGDLS and YYNGEE. Trimming took off 0 bases at V and 0 bases at J, with 10 bases between the two ends. CDR3 coding DNA: TGTGCCAGCAGCGTAGATGGCTTCAGCTCCTACAATGAGCAGTTCTTC. It specifies CASSVDGFSSYNEQFF.

The rearrangement links TRBV3-1 to TRBJ2-6, with 10 bases aligning to TRBD2. This CDR3 is built from 18 residues. With V trimmed by 2 bases and J by 0 bases, 4 bases remained unmatched. Germline V gene lookup returns CDR1 LGHDT and CDR2 YNNKEL (reference sequence). The CDR3 DNA is TGTGCCAGCAGCCAATATGCTAGCGGGGGCTCTGGGGCCAACGTCCTGACTTTC. It codes for CASSQYASGGSGANVLTF.

The chain is built from TRBV15 and TRBJ1-2, with D tentatively TRBD1 (6 bases). Germline-derived CDR1 and CDR2 are LNHNV and YYDKDF (reference sequence). The CDR3 loop spans 14 amino acids. Between the trimmed V and J ends, which lost 0 bases and 7 bases, there was a span of 12 bases. The CDR3 protein is CATSRDQGRSGYTF. CDR3 in DNA: TGTGCCACCAGCAGAGATCAGGGGAGGTCTGGCTACACCTTC.

This clonotype was seen a few times. The chain is built from TRBV2 and TRBJ2-1; maybe TRBD2 (6 bases). The V and J ends lost 4 bases and 4 bases respectively, with 11 bases between them. This CDR3 contains 14 residues. CDR1 is SNHLY and CDR2 is FYNNEI in the germline V gene. CDR3 in amino acids: CASSGLALYNEQFF. The DNA of the CDR3 is TGTGCCAGCAGTGGTCTAGCGTTATACAATGAGCAGTTCTTC.

The chain joins TRBV29-1 to TRBJ2-3, with D possibly being TRBD2 (6 bases). V lost 5 bases and J lost 0, with 18 bases in between. This CDR3 spans 16 amino acids. Germline V gene lookup returns CDR1 SQVTM and CDR2 ANQGSEA. CDR3 loop: CSVQGNRGTSTDTQYF. CDR3 in DNA: TGCAGCGTTCAAGGGAACCGGGGGACTAGCACAGATACGCAGTATTTT.

The table lists this clonotype with a few counts. The V and J genes are TRBV9 and TRBJ1-2; D possibly corresponds to TRBD1 (5 bases). The CDR3 has 14 residues. Germline assignment: CDR1 SGDLS and CDR2 YYNGEE. With 4 bases removed from V and 8 bases from J, the gap between germline ends came to 18 bases. CDR3 residues: CASSPHGASWGYTF. The DNA of the CDR3 is TGTGCCAGCAGCCCCCACGGGGCCAGCTGGGGCTACACCTTC.

The chain employs TRBV21-1 and TRBJ2-3; no DNA check was done on the table's D call, TRBD1. TRBV21-1 is annotated as a pseudogene. This CDR3 has 16 residues. The CDR3 is CASSSLSGGDTDTQYF. In DNA, the CDR3 is TGTGCCAGCAGCTCTCTTAGCGGGGGCGACACAGATACGCAGTATTTT.

Only a few counts were recorded for this clonotype. The V call is TRBV4-2, the J call TRBJ1-5, with unresolved D. Germline CDR1 and CDR2: LGHNA and YNFKEQ. V lost 0 bases, J lost 5 bases, and 14 bases lay in between. The CDR3 totals 16 residues. The chain's CDR3 is CASSQEAPSAHQPQHF. The CDR3 DNA reads as TGTGCCAGCAGCCAAGAGGCCCCGTCGGCGCATCAGCCCCAGCATTTT.

This clonotype was counted only a few times. The J gene is TRBJ1-5, the V gene TRBV18, with D possibly being TRBD1 (5 bases). CDR3 size: 14 residues. The V gene's germline CDR1 is KGHSH and CDR2 LQKENI. The V end was cut by 2 bases, the J end by 5 bases, with 10 bases between. CDR3 in DNA: TGTGCCAGCTCACCAGGGCTGGGGGATCAGCCCCAGCATTTT. The encoded protein is CASSPGLGDQPQHF.

This chain connects TRBV7-3 to TRBJ1-2, with D unresolved. CDR3 length equals 13 residues. Trimming stripped 5 bases from V and 4 bases from J, with 11 bases between. Germline lookup yields CDR1 SGHTA and CDR2 FQGTGA. CDR3 residues: CASSLDMGYGYTF. The CDR3 region has the DNA TGTGCCAGCAGCCTAGACATGGGCTATGGCTACACCTTC.

The chain uses TRBV4-1 and TRBJ1-6, with a tentative D call TRBD1 (5 bases). The ends were cut back, 7 bases at V and 4 bases at J, with 20 bases in the middle. Germline CDR1 MGHRA, CDR2 YSYEKL. CDR3 length: 17 amino acids. CDR3 DNA sequence: TGCGCCAGCAACCTGGGGGAGGGGACCAATTATAATTCACCCCTCCACTTT. Translated: CASNLGEGTNYNSPLHF.

The chain links TRBV18 to TRBJ2-3; D is uncertain. Germline-derived CDR1 and CDR2 are KGHSH and LQKENI. The V and J ends lost 6 bases and 10 bases respectively, with 23 bases between them. This CDR3 is 15 amino acids long. CDR3 in DNA: TGTGCCAGCTCGCTGTCTTCAAGCCACATTATAGCGCAGTATTTT. Its translation is CASSLSSSHIIAQYF.

For this clonotype: The junction does not match germline at one end; this may be a read error. The chain couples TRBV29-1 to TRBJ1-2, with D possibly matching TRBD1 (6 bases). The CDR3 is 8 amino acids. The germline gives CDR1 SQVTM, CDR2 ANQGSEA. The CDR3 loop is CSPGQLSF. The CDR3 DNA reads as TGCAGCCCCGGACAGTTATCTTTC.

This chain joins TRBV14 and TRBJ2-7; D not resolved. CDR1 is SGHDN and CDR2 is FVKESK in the germline V gene. The CDR3 sequence is 13 residues long. Trimming removed 2 bases from V and 3 bases from J, with 8 bases in between. This CDR3 reads CASSQLNHYEQYF. In DNA, the CDR3 is TGTGCCAGCAGCCAATTGAACCACTACGAGCAGTACTTC.

The gene calls are TRBV7-2 and TRBJ2-3; D perhaps matches TRBD2 (5 bases). This CDR3 region has 15 residues. The V and J ends lost 1 base and 4 bases respectively, with 12 bases between them. CDR1 and CDR2 from the germline V gene are SGHTA and FQGNSA. The CDR3 is CASSLGSGVSDTQYF. The CDR3 DNA is TGTGCCAGCAGCTTAGGCTCCGGGGTTTCAGATACGCAGTATTTT.

Only a few counts were recorded for this clonotype. The gene calls are TRBV4-1 and TRBJ2-2; D gene uncertain. This CDR3 is built from 14 residues. The V and J ends lost 4 bases and 5 bases respectively, with 11 bases between them. Germline V gene data show CDR1 as MGHRA and CDR2 as YSYEKL. CDR3 DNA sequence: TGCGCCAGCAGCCCCATAACTAAAACCGGGGAGCTGTTTTTT. It translates to CASSPITKTGELFF.

The table lists this clonotype with a few counts. The rearrangement links TRBV20-1 to TRBJ2-1; 8 bases agree with TRBD2. V lost 3 bases and J lost 1; bases outside the gene matches: 5. CDR1 and CDR2 (germline): DFQATT, SNEGSKA (reference sequence). The CDR3 runs 15 residues. CDR3 nucleotides: TGCAGTGCTAGCAAGCGGGAGTGGTCCTACAATGAGCAGTTCTTC. Encoded protein: CSASKREWSYNEQFF.

The rearrangement joins TRBV5-1 to TRBJ1-2; D is ambiguous. Per the germline V gene, CDR1 is SGHRS and CDR2 is YFSETQ. V was clipped by 0 bases and J by 6 bases, with 12 bases between them. The length of the CDR3 is 14 residues. CDR3 DNA sequence: TGCGCCAGCAGCTTGGGTGAAGGGTATGATGGCTACACCTTC. As protein: CASSLGEGYDGYTF.

This clonotype has a handful of counts. This sequence joins TRBV7-8 and TRBJ1-1, with 9 bases matching TRBD1. V was pared by 0 bases and J by 0 bases, with 8 bases of the junction left unmatched. Germline lookup yields CDR1 SGHVS and CDR2 FQNEAQ. This CDR3 contains 18 residues. CDR3 region: CASSLALRQGGVNTEAFF. CDR3 coding DNA: TGTGCCAGCAGCTTAGCGCTCCGACAGGGGGGGGTGAACACTGAAGCTTTCTTT.

V and J are TRBV4-3 and TRBJ2-5; 13 nucleotides match TRBD2. The germline gives CDR1 LGHNA, CDR2 YSLEER. CDR3 length: 17 amino acids. Trimming removed 5 bases from V and 7 bases from J; junction bases left unmatched: 13. The CDR3 nucleotides are TGCGCCAGCAGCGAAACTAGCGGGAGGGCTCCCCAGGGGACCCAGTACTTC. The encoded protein is CASSETSGRAPQGTQYF.

This clonotype turned up a few times. The chain combines TRBV24-1 with TRBJ2-7; the match to TRBD2 covers 15 bases. The CDR3 is made up of 16 amino acids. Germline V gene sequence: CDR1 KGHDR, CDR2 SFDVKD. V lost 4 bases and J lost 2; bases outside the gene matches: 2. This CDR3 is CATSEWTSGRAYEQYF. For the CDR3, the DNA is TGTGCCACCAGTGAGTGGACTAGCGGGAGGGCCTACGAGCAGTACTTC.

This clonotype has only one observation. This sequence joins TRBV7-3 and TRBJ1-5; D uncertain. The CDR3 is made up of 20 amino acids. Germline V CDR1 and CDR2: SGHTA, FQGTGA. With 1 base removed from V and 2 bases from J, the gap between germline ends came to 24 bases. CDR3 sequence: CASSLNKDLVWTPGNQPQHF. CDR3 DNA sequence: TGTGCCAGCAGCTTAAACAAGGACCTGGTCTGGACGCCGGGCAATCAGCCCCAGCATTTT. The entire variable domain, with the rest obtained from reference TRBV7-3 and TRBJ1-5, is as follows: GAGVSQTPSNKVTEKGKYVELRCDPISGHTALYWYRQSLGQGPEFLIYFQGTGAADDSGLPNDRFFAVRPEGSVSTLKIQRTERGDSAVYLCASSLNKDLVWTPGNQPQHFGDGTRLSIL.

This clonotype was recorded once. J is TRBJ1-1 and V is TRBV19; no definite D call. V lost 8 bases to trimming and J lost 0 bases, with 10 bases between them. CDR3 length: 13 amino acids. The germline V gene has CDR1 LNHDA and CDR2 SQIVND (reference sequence). As DNA, the CDR3 is TGTGCCAGTTCGAGGAATATGAACACTGAAGCTTTCTTT. Encoded protein: CASSRNMNTEAFF.

The count of this clonotype is one. V is TRBV12-3 or TRBV12-4 and J is TRBJ2-2; tentative D call: TRBD2 (7 bases). CDR3 length: 16 residues. V gave up 6 bases and J gave up 6 bases, with 20 bases separating them. CDR3 region: CASRSLGGGGPGELFF. CDR3 nucleotides: TGTGCCAGCAGATCCTTAGGAGGGGGGGGTCCCGGGGAGCTGTTTTTT.

The DNA of the CDR3 is TGTGCCAGCAGCGTAGAGGGGGCCACTGAAGCTTTCTTT. Translated, it gives CASSVEGATEAFF. The chain is built from TRBV9 and TRBJ1-1; 7 nucleotides agree with TRBD1. J was trimmed by 4 bases and V by 0 bases; bases with no gene match: 0. Germline lookup yields CDR1 SGDLS and CDR2 YYNGEE. The CDR3 sequence is 13 residues long.

The chain is built from TRBV5-5 and TRBJ2-7; D ambiguous. Trimming left V 2 bases short and J 6 bases short, with 15 bases between. CDR1 and CDR2 from the germline V gene are SGHKS and YYEKEE (reference sequence). CDR3 size: 14 residues. The CDR3 DNA reads as TGTGCCAGCAGCTTAGAAAGGGCGTACGGCGAGCAGTACTTC. It codes for CASSLERAYGEQYF. Variable domain in full (rest from reference TRBV5-5 and TRBJ2-7): DAGVTQSPTHLIKTRGQQVTLRCSPISGHKSVSWYQQVLGQGPQFIFQYYEKEERGRGNFPDRFSARQFPNYSSELNVNALLLGDSALYLCASSLERAYGEQYFGPGTRLTVT.

In this sample, this clonotype turned up a few times. V usage is TRBV10-3 and J usage is TRBJ2-5, with D hard to call. The CDR3 totals 13 residues. In germline, CDR1 is ENHRY, CDR2 SYGVKD. V lost 2 bases and J lost 1, with 5 bases in between. CDR3 sequence: CAISEVGQETQYF. CDR3 in DNA: TGTGCCATCAGTGAGGTCGGCCAAGAGACCCAGTACTTC.